The 30 T cell receptor beta chains listed next were all sequenced from one sample in a study. MiXCR, run by TCRdb on the 5' RACE reads, gives a single entry per CDR3 protein. The sample lists about 40,000 distinct CDR3 sequences; around 20% were seen once. Treg sorting used a CD4+CD25+CD127-/low gate. Sequenced: Tregs sorted from blood. The receptor source for this set is a female donor with breast cancer.

This clonotype has ten or more counts. The V and J genes are TRBV4-2 and TRBJ1-2; D unclear. CDR3 length equals 14 residues. Germline values: CDR1 LGHNA, CDR2 YNFKEQ. V lost 4 bases, J lost 0 bases, and 9 bases lay in between. The CDR3 loop is CASSPSGSNYGYTF. The CDR3 DNA is TGTGCCAGCAGCCCCTCGGGTTCTAACTATGGCTACACCTTC.

This clonotype was seen ten or more times. The chain joins TRBV20-1 to TRBJ2-3; D possibly uses TRBD1 or TRBD2 (6 bases each). Trimming left V 7 bases short and J 3 bases short, with 17 bases between. The length of the CDR3 is 14 residues. CDR1 is DFQATT, CDR2 SNEGSKA, per germline (reference sequence). DNA of the CDR3: TGCAGTGGGGGGGCAGGAGGGAGTACAGATACGCAGTATTTT. Its protein is CSGGAGGSTDTQYF.

This clonotype was observed a single time. The chain recombines TRBV7-9 with TRBJ1-1; 7 bases line up with TRBD1. Germline-derived CDR1 and CDR2 are SEHNR and FQNEAQ (reference sequence). The CDR3 contains 13 residues. J was trimmed by 4 bases and V by 3 bases; bases with no gene match: 2. CDR3 nucleotides: TGTGCCAGCAGCTTGGGACAGTCCACTGAAGCTTTCTTT. As protein: CASSLGQSTEAFF.

This clonotype has only a few counts. The CDR3 coding sequence is TGTGCCAGCAGCCAAGTTGGGACTAGCGGGAGGGAGACCCAGTACTTC. Its protein product is CASSQVGTSGRETQYF. V usage is TRBV3-1 and J usage is TRBJ2-5, with TRBD2 matching over 15 bases. Germline loops: CDR1 LGHDT, CDR2 YNNKEL (reference sequence). The CDR3 loop spans 16 amino acids. Trimming removed 1 base from V and 5 bases from J; junction bases left unmatched: 2.

About this clonotype: A much larger clonotype is one base distant, so this may be a read error. This chain connects TRBV18 to TRBJ2-7; D is unresolved. Germline assignment: CDR1 KGHSH and CDR2 LQKENI. CDR3 length: 13 amino acids. Trimming pared 3 bases from V and 0 bases from J, leaving 6 bases between. This CDR3 is CASSPSSSYEQYF. CDR3 sequence (DNA): TGTGCCAGCTCACCGTCAAGCTCCTACGAGCAGTACTTC.

This clonotype was seen a handful of times. A read error may account for a junction end that differs from germline. The J gene is TRBJ2-7, the V gene TRBV20-1, with a tentative D call TRBD2 (5 bases). This CDR3 has 14 amino acids. Germline V CDR1 and CDR2: DFQATT, SNEGSKA (reference sequence). DNA for the CDR3: TGCAGTGCCCCCCCGGACTTGATCTCCTACGTGCAGTACTTC. It specifies CSAPPDLISYVQYF.

This clonotype was detected ten times or more. The chain carries TRBV27 and TRBJ2-7; 8 bases match TRBD2. The V and J ends lost 5 bases and 6 bases, in that order; junction bases with no gene match: 6. Germline V gene sequence: CDR1 MNHEY, CDR2 SMNVEV (reference sequence). The CDR3 runs to 13 residues. CDR3 nucleotides: TGTGCCAGCAGTGCCGGGACTAGTTCCGAGCAGTACTTC. Translation: CASSAGTSSEQYF.

The genes are TRBV20-1 and TRBJ2-2; maybe TRBD1 (5 bases). V lost 1 base and J 4 bases, leaving 7 bases between the germline ends. CDR3 length equals 13 residues. Germline-derived CDR1 and CDR2 are DFQATT and SNEGSKA (reference sequence). CDR3 in amino acids: CSARGTPTGELFF. Written as DNA, the CDR3 is TGCAGTGCTAGAGGGACACCCACCGGGGAGCTGTTTTTT.

The chain couples TRBV29-1 to TRBJ1-2; TRBD1 aligns across 7 bases. V lost 4 bases and J lost 6; bases outside the gene matches: 5. The CDR3 loop spans 12 amino acids. Germline V gives CDR1 SQVTM, CDR2 ANQGSEA. The CDR3 loop is CSVATGVDGYTF. The CDR3 DNA reads TGCAGCGTTGCCACAGGGGTGGATGGCTACACCTTC.

V and J are TRBV4-1 and TRBJ1-1, with D tentatively TRBD1 (5 bases). This CDR3 comprises 14 residues. CDR1 and CDR2 from the germline V gene are MGHRA and YSYEKL. The V end was cut by 4 bases, the J end by 6 bases, with 15 bases between. The CDR3: CASSPREGWAEAFF. The CDR3 DNA sequence: TGCGCCAGCAGCCCGCGAGAGGGGTGGGCTGAAGCTTTCTTT.

This clonotype was observed a handful of times. The chain employs TRBV20-1 and TRBJ1-2; no firm D call. CDR1 is DFQATT, CDR2 SNEGSKA, per germline (reference sequence). V was cut by 0 bases and J by 0 bases, with 8 bases left in between. This CDR3 has 14 residues. The CDR3 reads CSARDRLANYGYTF. The CDR3 coding sequence is TGCAGTGCTAGAGACAGACTCGCTAACTATGGCTACACCTTC.

This clonotype was seen a handful of times. The chain carries TRBV7-9 and TRBJ1-4; D might be TRBD1 (6 bases). The length of the CDR3 is 15 residues. Germline-derived CDR1 and CDR2 are SEHNR and FQNEAQ (reference sequence). V lost 3 bases, J lost 8 bases, and 16 bases lay in between. CDR3 coding DNA: TGTGCCAGCAGCTTGGATTCGGGGGCGATAGAAAAACTGTTTTTT. Protein: CASSLDSGAIEKLFF.

This clonotype was recorded a few times. V usage is TRBV18 and J usage is TRBJ2-2; D perhaps matches TRBD1 (6 bases). Germline V CDR1 and CDR2: KGHSH, LQKENI. The CDR3 is made up of 17 amino acids. Trimming removed 3 bases at V and 2 bases at J, with 16 bases between. In nucleotides, the CDR3 is TGTGCCAGCTCACCCACGGGCAGGGGAGTTAACACCGGGGAGCTGTTTTTT. Translating it yields CASSPTGRGVNTGELFF.

A word on this clonotype: A clone one base away is much larger, so this may be a read error. The V gene is TRBV27, the J gene TRBJ1-5, with D possibly TRBD1 on 5 matching bases. Looked up from germline, CDR1 is MNHEY and CDR2 is SMNVEV (reference sequence). The CDR3 consists of 15 residues. As DNA, the CDR3 is TGTGCCGGCAGTTTAACGGCGTGGGGGGATCAGCCCCAGCATTTT. It specifies CAGSLTAWGDQPQHF.

This clonotype was seen many times. The V gene is TRBV5-1, the J gene TRBJ2-6; D not resolved. Trimming cost V 7 bases and J 2 bases, with 10 bases left between them. This CDR3 spans 14 amino acids. Germline CDR1 is SGHRS and CDR2 is YFSETQ. The chain's CDR3 is CASDKFTGANVLTF. The CDR3 coding sequence is TGCGCCAGCGATAAGTTTACTGGGGCCAACGTCCTGACTTTC.

This chain joins TRBV4-2 and TRBJ2-5; D possibly corresponds to TRBD2 (6 bases). Germline V CDR1 and CDR2: LGHNA, YNFKEQ. The CDR3 spans 16 residues. V was clipped by 1 base and J by 4 bases, with 16 bases between them. The CDR3 here is CASSQGWGEMGETQYF. The CDR3 DNA follows: TGTGCCAGCAGCCAAGGATGGGGGGAGATGGGAGAGACCCAGTACTTC.

This clonotype was observed a few times. The chain couples TRBV15 to TRBJ1-2; 9 bases agree with TRBD1. Germline V lookup: CDR1 LNHNV, CDR2 YYDKDF (reference sequence). The trim removed 0 bases at V and 8 bases at J, leaving 7 bases unmatched. CDR3 length: 15 residues. CDR3 nucleotides: TGTGCCACCAGCAGAGATCCCGGGGACAGGGAGGGCTACACCTTC. It codes for CATSRDPGDREGYTF.

This chain links TRBV12-3 or TRBV12-4 with TRBJ2-3, with D tentatively TRBD1 or TRBD2 (6 bases each). Trimming cost V 1 base and J 6 bases, with 11 bases left between them. The CDR3 is made up of 14 amino acids. CDR3 DNA sequence: TGTGCCAGCAGTTTAGTCGGGGGCGGGGATACGCAGTATTTT. This translates into CASSLVGGGDTQYF.

About this clonotype itself: A read error is possible here, since a much larger clone lies one base away. The gene calls are TRBV5-1 and TRBJ2-1, with 12 bases lining up with TRBD2. This CDR3 region has 13 residues. Per germline, CDR1 SGHRS and CDR2 YFSETQ. The CDR3 loop reads CASELAGGNGQFF. The CDR3, as DNA: TGCGCCAGCGAACTAGCGGGAGGCAATGGGCAGTTCTTC.

This clonotype has ten or more counts. The chain employs TRBV10-2 and TRBJ1-1; unclear D gene. Germline V lookup: CDR1 WSHSY, CDR2 SAAADI. This CDR3 has 13 amino acids. Trimming removed 4 bases at V and 2 bases at J, with 8 bases between. The CDR3 protein is CASSGDLNTEAFF. The CDR3 bases are TGCGCCAGCAGTGGAGACCTCAACACTGAAGCTTTCTTT.

Many counts were recorded for this clonotype. The chain has TRBV9 and TRBJ2-7; the D gene is possibly TRBD2 (5 bases). Germline-derived CDR1 and CDR2 are SGDLS and YYNGEE. V shed 2 bases and J shed 5 bases, with 8 bases lying between them. This CDR3 contains 12 residues. CDR3 sequence reads: CASSVQEDEQYF. CDR3 bases: TGTGCCAGCAGCGTGCAGGAGGACGAGCAGTACTTC.

The chain is built from TRBV10-2 and TRBJ1-1; 9 nucleotides align to TRBD1. Germline CDR1 and CDR2: WSHSY and SAAADI. This CDR3 has 16 residues. With 10 bases clipped from V and 0 bases from J, the junction kept 12 bases outside the gene matches. CDR3 loop: CATTPTQGAVNTEAFF. As DNA, the CDR3 is TGCGCCACCACTCCCACACAGGGGGCAGTGAACACTGAAGCTTTCTTT.

This clonotype was seen many times. The rearrangement links TRBV7-3 to TRBJ1-1; 7 nucleotides align to TRBD1. The ends lost 7 bases at V and 3 bases at J; junction bases unmatched: 5. Germline V gene lookup returns CDR1 SGHTA and CDR2 FQGTGA. The CDR3 contains 13 residues. CDR3 bases: TGTGCCAGCATGAAGGGGGCGGACACTGAAGCTTTCTTT. Protein product: CASMKGADTEAFF.

The count of this clonotype is one. One end of the junction varies from germline; a read error may be responsible. The V call is TRBV16, the J call TRBJ1-1; D not certain. The germline V gene has CDR1 KGHSY and CDR2 FQNENV. This CDR3 contains 13 residues. CDR3 coding DNA: TGTGCCAGCAGCCAAGGGTCGAGCGGTGAAGCCTTCTTT. Translated, it gives CASSQGSSGEAFF.

A note on this clonotype: A junction boundary mismatches the germline segment, possibly from a read error. The chain couples TRBV5-1 to TRBJ2-3, with 8 bases identical to TRBD2. The germline V gene has CDR1 SGHRS and CDR2 YFSETQ. This CDR3 is 14 amino acids long. The CDR3 loop is CASTRGGSTDTQYF. The DNA for the CDR3 is TGCGCCAGCACCCGGGGGGGGAGCACGGATACGCAGTATTTT.

Of note for this clonotype: A much larger clone differs by one base, so this may be a read error. V is TRBV4-1 and J is TRBJ1-2, with D perhaps TRBD1 (6 bases). This CDR3 spans 15 amino acids. CDR1 MGHRA and CDR2 YSYEKL come from the germline V gene. The CDR3 spells CAGSQPTGKLYGYTF. Here the CDR3 DNA reads TGCGCCGGCAGCCAACCGACAGGAAAACTCTATGGCTACACCTTC.

This clonotype was counted between two and nine times. This chain connects TRBV5-6 to TRBJ2-3, with D tentatively TRBD2 (6 bases). From germline, CDR1 is SGHDT and CDR2 YYEEEE. With 2 bases removed from V and 5 bases from J, the gap between germline ends came to 15 bases. CDR3 length equals 15 residues. DNA of the CDR3: TGTGCCAGCAGCTTCGGGCTAGCGACTATAGATACGCAGTATTTT. This encodes CASSFGLATIDTQYF.

Remarks on this clonotype: Given a much more abundant clone one base away, this may be a read error. The missing conserved phenylalanine or tryptophan at the end of this CDR3 makes a read error likely. The chain joins TRBV20-1 to TRBJ2-3; 8 nucleotides line up with TRBD2. V dropped 5 bases and J dropped 2; count of bases not matched to a gene: 9. CDR3 length: 15 residues. The germline gives CDR1 DFQATT, CDR2 SNEGSKA (reference sequence). The CDR3 DNA is TGCAGTGCTCCTCCCCCGGGGGGGTTCACAGATACGCAGTATTTA. Translating it yields CSAPPPGGFTDTQYL.

This clonotype is medium-sized (0.01 to 0.1%) within its sample. The rearrangement links TRBV29-1 to TRBJ1-2, with a tentative D call TRBD1 (6 bases). V was cut by 5 bases and J by 3 bases, with 10 bases left in between. The germline gives CDR1 SQVTM, CDR2 ANQGSEA. This CDR3 contains 12 residues. The CDR3 loop is CSVTGQDYGYTF. The CDR3 DNA reads as TGCAGCGTTACAGGGCAAGACTATGGCTACACCTTC.

This clonotype was found once. The CDR3 DNA reads TGTGCCACCAGCAGATCCCGGAGAGAGACCCAGTACTTC. Translating gives CATSRSRRETQYF. The V call is TRBV15, the J call TRBJ2-5; D unclear. Germline lookup yields CDR1 LNHNV and CDR2 YYDKDF (reference sequence). This CDR3 has 13 amino acids. Trimming cost V 2 bases and J 4 bases, with 8 bases left between them.